This T cell receptor beta chain was retrieved from a study of control samples from healthy donors and cancer patients. Clones were read by immunoSEQ multiplex PCR, and TCRdb kept only the in-frame ones, dropping some. The table includes about 140,000 clones, about 90% detected once. V shed 2 bases and J shed 0 bases, with 7 bases lying between them. There are 14 residues in the CDR3. Germline values: CDR1 MNHEY, CDR2 SMNVEV (reference sequence). Sequencing input: blood. The V gene is TRBV27, the J gene TRBJ2-5; D is undetermined. The sequence was collected from a man aged 18 to 29 in good health. CDR3 sequence (DNA): TGTGCCAGCAGTTTACAGCCCTACCAAGAGACCCAGTACTTC. Translated, it gives CASSLQPYQETQYF.